This paragraph covers one T cell receptor (beta chain) sequence. The data were taken from a study of blood T cell repertoires in COVID-19. Study as a whole: Acute-phase and convalescent COVID-19 samples originated in the United States, Italy and Spain. PBMCs, B-cell-depleted T cells, or T cells provided the cDNA or gDNA that made up the material.

As originally analysed: How many nucleated cells were present was estimated from reference gene primer amplification. Generated by immunoSEQ multiplex PCR, the TCRdb table keeps only in-frame clones and is missing some. Clone size and V and J calls were adopted from that table, with D and trimming inferred from the DNA. This sample has 200,000 to 250,000 clones, with 65% to 85% found just once. The sequence derives from a woman aged 55 to 70 with acute or convalescent COVID-19. Sequenced material: peripheral blood.

The CDR3 loop reads CASSWGTGGGDYNEQFF. Here the CDR3 DNA reads TGTGCCAGCAGCTGGGGAACAGGGGGCGGGGACTACAATGAGCAGTTCTTC. The chain has TRBV5-4 and TRBJ2-1; TRBD1 matches 9 bases. This CDR3 has 17 amino acids. Germline V gene sequence: CDR1 SGHNT, CDR2 YYREEE (reference sequence). With V trimmed by 3 bases and J by 3 bases, 10 bases remained unmatched.